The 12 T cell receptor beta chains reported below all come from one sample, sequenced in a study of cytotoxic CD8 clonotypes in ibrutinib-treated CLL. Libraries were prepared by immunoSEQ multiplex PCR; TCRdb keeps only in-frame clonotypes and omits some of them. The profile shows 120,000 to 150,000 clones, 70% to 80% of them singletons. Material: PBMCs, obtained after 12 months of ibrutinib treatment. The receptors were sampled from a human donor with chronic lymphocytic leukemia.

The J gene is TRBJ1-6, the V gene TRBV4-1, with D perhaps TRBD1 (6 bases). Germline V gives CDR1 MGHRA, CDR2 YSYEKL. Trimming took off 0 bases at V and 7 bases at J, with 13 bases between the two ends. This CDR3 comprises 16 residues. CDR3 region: CASSQEGGLLNSPLHF. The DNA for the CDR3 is TGCGCCAGCAGCCAAGAAGGGGGGCTGTTGAATTCACCCCTCCACTTT.

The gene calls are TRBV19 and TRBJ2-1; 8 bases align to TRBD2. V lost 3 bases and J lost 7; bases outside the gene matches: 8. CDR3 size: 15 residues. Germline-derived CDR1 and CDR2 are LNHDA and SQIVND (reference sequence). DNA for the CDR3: TGTGCCAGTAGTATTTCGGGGGGGTACAAAAATGAGCAGTTCTTC. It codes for CASSISGGYKNEQFF.

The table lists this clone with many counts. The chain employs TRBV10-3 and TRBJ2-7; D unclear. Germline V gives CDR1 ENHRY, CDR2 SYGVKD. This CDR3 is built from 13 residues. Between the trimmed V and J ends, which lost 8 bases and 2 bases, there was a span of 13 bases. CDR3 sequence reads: CAIVNIGTYEQYF. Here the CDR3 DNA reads TGTGCCATCGTTAATATAGGGACCTACGAGCAGTACTTC.

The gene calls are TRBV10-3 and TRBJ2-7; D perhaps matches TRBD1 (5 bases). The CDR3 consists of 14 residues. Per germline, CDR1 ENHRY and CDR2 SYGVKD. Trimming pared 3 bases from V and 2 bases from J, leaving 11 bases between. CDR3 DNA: TGTGCCATCAGTGATAGGACACAGCCCTACGAGCAGTACTTC. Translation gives CAISDRTQPYEQYF.

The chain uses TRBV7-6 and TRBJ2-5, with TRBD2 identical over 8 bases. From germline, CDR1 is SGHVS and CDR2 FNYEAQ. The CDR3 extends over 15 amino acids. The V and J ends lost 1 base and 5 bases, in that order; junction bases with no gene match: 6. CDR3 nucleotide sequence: TGTGCCAGCAGCTTAGATGAGCGGGAGAGGGAGACCCAGTACTTC. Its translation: CASSLDERERETQYF.

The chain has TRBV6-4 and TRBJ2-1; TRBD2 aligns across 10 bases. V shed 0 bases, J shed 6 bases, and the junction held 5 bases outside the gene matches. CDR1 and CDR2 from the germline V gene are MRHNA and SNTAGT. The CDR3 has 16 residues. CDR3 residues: CASSDSVTSGANEQFF. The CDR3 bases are TGTGCCAGCAGTGACTCGGTTACTAGCGGGGCCAATGAGCAGTTCTTC.

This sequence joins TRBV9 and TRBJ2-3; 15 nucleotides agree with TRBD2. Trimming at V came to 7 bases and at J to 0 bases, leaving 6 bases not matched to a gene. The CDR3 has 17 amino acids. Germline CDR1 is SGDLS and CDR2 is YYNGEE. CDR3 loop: CASSGTSGGLSTDTQYF. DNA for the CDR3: TGTGCCAGCTCCGGGACTAGCGGGGGGCTTAGCACAGATACGCAGTATTTT.

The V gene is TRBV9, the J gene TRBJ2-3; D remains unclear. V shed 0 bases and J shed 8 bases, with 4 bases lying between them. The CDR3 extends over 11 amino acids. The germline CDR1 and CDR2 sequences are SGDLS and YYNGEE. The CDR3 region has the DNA TGTGCCAGCAGCGTAGAAGGTACGCAGTATTTT. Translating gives CASSVEGTQYF.

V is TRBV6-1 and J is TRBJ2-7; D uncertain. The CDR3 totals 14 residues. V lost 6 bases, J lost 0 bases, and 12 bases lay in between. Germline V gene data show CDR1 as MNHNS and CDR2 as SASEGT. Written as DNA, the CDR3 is TGTGCCAGCAGGACGGCTCCACCCTCCTACGAGCAGTACTTC. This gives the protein CASRTAPPSYEQYF.

In DNA, the CDR3 is TGTGCCAGCAGCTCCGACAGGGGTTATTGGAGCTCCTACGAGCAGTACTTC. Protein sequence: CASSSDRGYWSSYEQYF. The chain recombines TRBV7-2 with TRBJ2-7; 8 bases are shared with TRBD1. The length of the CDR3 is 17 residues. Trimming took 4 bases from V and 0 from J; bases not matched to a gene: 11. Per the germline V gene, CDR1 is SGHTA and CDR2 is FQGNSA.

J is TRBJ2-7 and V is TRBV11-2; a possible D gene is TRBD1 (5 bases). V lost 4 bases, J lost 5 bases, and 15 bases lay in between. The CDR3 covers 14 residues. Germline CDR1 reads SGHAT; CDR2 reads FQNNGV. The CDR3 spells CASSWRQGYHEQYF. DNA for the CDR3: TGTGCCAGCAGCTGGCGCCAGGGTTACCACGAGCAGTACTTC.

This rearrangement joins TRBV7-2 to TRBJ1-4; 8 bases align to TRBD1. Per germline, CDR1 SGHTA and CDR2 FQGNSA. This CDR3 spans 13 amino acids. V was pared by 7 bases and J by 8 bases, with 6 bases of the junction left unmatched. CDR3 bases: TGTGCCAGCACCAGGGGGCTGGGGGAAAAACTGTTTTTT. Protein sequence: CASTRGLGEKLFF.